This is a list of T cell receptor beta chains from one sample in a study of blood T cell repertoires in COVID-19. The table came from immunoSEQ multiplex PCR; TCRdb's copy has only in-frame clones and leaves some out. The table includes some 170,000 clones, approximately 84% detected once. Sequences were obtained from PBMCs or T cells enriched from blood (not recorded which). Source of these receptors: a human donor with acute COVID-19. The donor label of this sample is uncertain. Each CDR3 is given with its conserved first and last residue. The D gene is left open where the match is weak. Size is stated for part of the rows, as once, few or many counts, or as a class when the clone is expanded.

V	D	J	size	CDR3	DNA
TRBV4-2	.	TRBJ2-3	.	CASSQGLASDTQYF	TGTGCCAGCAGCCAAGGCCTAGCGTCAGATACGCAGTATTTT
TRBV9	TRBD1	TRBJ1-1	once	CASSAGWTGNTEAFF	TGTGCCAGCAGCGCTGGCTGGACAGGGAACACTGAAGCTTTCTTT
TRBV7-9	TRBD1	TRBJ1-4	.	CASSVGTGLFF	TGTGCCAGCAGCGTTGGGACAGGGCTGTTTTTT
TRBV28	TRBD1	TRBJ1-2	.	CASSLGRGQDITNYGYTF	TGTGCCAGCAGTTTAGGAAGGGGACAGGATATTACTAACTATGGCTACACCTTC
TRBV29-1	TRBD2	TRBJ2-7	.	CSVESGATYEQYF	TGCAGCGTTGAAAGCGGGGCAACCTACGAGCAGTACTTC
TRBV27	.	TRBJ1-1	.	CASSPLETGTEAFF	TGTGCCAGCAGTCCGCTGGAGACGGGGACTGAAGCTTTCTTT
TRBV7-6	TRBD2	TRBJ2-3	many	CASSLASGGAIDTQYF	TGTGCCAGCAGCTTAGCTAGCGGGGGGGCGATAGATACGCAGTATTTT
TRBV19	.	TRBJ2-3	.	CASSPNGRGSTDTQYF	TGTGCCAGTAGTCCTAACGGGCGGGGCAGCACAGATACGCAGTATTTT
TRBV5-5	TRBD2	TRBJ2-1	.	CASSLSSGGANEQFF	TGTGCCAGCAGCTTGTCCAGCGGGGGGGCCAATGAGCAGTTCTTC
TRBV5-1	TRBD1	TRBJ1-2	once	CASSLGQGANGYTF	TGCGCCAGCAGCTTGGGACAGGGGGCTAATGGCTACACCTTC
TRBV6-1	TRBD2	TRBJ2-2	.	CASSELGEGTGELFF	TGTGCCAGCAGTGAATTGGGGGAGGGGACCGGGGAGCTGTTTTTT
TRBV7-2	.	TRBJ2-3	.	CASSLAIGATDTQYF	TGTGCCAGCAGCTTAGCGATCGGAGCTACAGATACGCAGTATTTT
TRBV2	TRBD1	TRBJ2-3	.	CASSFGQGSTDTQYF	TGTGCCAGCAGCTTCGGACAGGGGAGCACAGATACGCAGTATTTT
TRBV5-5	TRBD1	TRBJ1-6	.	CASSLIRDRDSPLHF	TGTGCCAGCAGCTTGATCCGAGACAGGGATTCACCCCTCCACTTT
TRBV27	.	TRBJ1-2	once	CASKQGSINYGYTF	TGTGCCAGCAAACAGGGCTCTATAAACTATGGCTACACCTTC
TRBV7-9	.	TRBJ2-7	.	CASSFDPDTEQYF	TGTGCCAGCAGCTTTGACCCGGACACCGAGCAGTACTTC
TRBV2	.	TRBJ1-3	.	CASSSTAAGNTIYF	TGTGCCAGCAGTTCCACAGCTGCTGGAAACACCATATATTTT
TRBV3-1/TRBV3-2	.	TRBJ1-6	.	CASSHGGGTQGRDHSPLHF	TGTGCCAGCAGCCATGGGGGAGGGACACAAGGTCGGGACCATTCACCCCTCCACTTT
TRBV27	.	TRBJ2-7	.	CASSFRGQTYTEQYF	TGTGCCAGCAGTTTTAGAGGACAGACGTATACGGAGCAGTACTTC
TRBV7-8	TRBD1	TRBJ2-4	.	CASSLARIRRQGTKNIQYF	TGTGCCAGCAGCTTAGCGCGAATTCGGAGACAGGGGACCAAAAACATTCAGTACTTC
TRBV27	.	TRBJ1-6	few	CALYTRRNSPLHF	TGTGCCCTTTACACGAGGCGGAATTCACCCCTCCACTTT
TRBV5-8	TRBD1	TRBJ2-5	.	CASRRTGGAETQYF	TGTGCCAGCAGACGTACAGGGGGAGCGGAGACCCAGTACTTC